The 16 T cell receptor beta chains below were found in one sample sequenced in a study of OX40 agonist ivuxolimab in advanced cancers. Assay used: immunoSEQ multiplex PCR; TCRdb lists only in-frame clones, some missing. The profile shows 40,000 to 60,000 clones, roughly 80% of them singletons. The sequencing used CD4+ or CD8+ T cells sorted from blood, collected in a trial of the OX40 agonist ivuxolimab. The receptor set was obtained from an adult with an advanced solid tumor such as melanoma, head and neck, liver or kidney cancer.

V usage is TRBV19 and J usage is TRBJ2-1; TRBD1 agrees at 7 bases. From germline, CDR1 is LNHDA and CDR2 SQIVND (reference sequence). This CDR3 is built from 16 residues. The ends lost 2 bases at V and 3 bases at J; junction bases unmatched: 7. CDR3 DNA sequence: TGTGCCAGTAGTATACTCGTAGGGGGCGGCTACAATGAGCAGTTCTTC. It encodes CASSILVGGGYNEQFF. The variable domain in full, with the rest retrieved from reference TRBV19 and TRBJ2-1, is DGGITQSPKYLFRKEGQNVTLSCEQNLNHDAMYWYRQDPGQGLRLIYYSQIVNDFQKGDIAEGYSVSREKKESFPLTVTSAQKNPTAFYLCASSILVGGGYNEQFFGPGTRLTVL.

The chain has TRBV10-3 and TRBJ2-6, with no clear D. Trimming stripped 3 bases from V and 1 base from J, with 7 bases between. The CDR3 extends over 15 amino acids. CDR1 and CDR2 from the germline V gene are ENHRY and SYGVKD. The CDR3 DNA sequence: TGTGCCATCAGTGAAGGTGGATCTGGGGCCAACGTCCTGACTTTC. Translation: CAISEGGSGANVLTF.

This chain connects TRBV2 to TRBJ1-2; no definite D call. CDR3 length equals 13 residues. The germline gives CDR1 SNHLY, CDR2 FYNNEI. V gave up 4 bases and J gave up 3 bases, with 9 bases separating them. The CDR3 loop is CASSGRQDYGYTF. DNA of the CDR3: TGTGCCAGCAGTGGGAGACAAGACTATGGCTACACCTTC.

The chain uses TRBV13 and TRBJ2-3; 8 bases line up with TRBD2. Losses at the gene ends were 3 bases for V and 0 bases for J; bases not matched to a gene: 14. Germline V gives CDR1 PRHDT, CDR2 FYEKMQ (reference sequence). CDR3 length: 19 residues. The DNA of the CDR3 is TGTGCCAGCAGCTTTTGGTCCAGCGGGGGACGATCTAGCACAGATACGCAGTATTTT. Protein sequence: CASSFWSSGGRSSTDTQYF.

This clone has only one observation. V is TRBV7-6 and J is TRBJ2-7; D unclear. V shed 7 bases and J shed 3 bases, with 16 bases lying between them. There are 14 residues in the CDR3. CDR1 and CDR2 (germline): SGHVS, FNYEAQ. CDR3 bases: TGTGCCAGCACTCCCCGATTGGGAAACTACGAGCAGTACTTC. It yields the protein CASTPRLGNYEQYF.

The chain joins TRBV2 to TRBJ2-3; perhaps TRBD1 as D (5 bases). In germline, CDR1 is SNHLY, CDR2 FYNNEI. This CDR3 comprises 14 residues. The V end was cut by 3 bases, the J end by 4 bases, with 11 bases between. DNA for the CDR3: TGTGCCAGCAGTGATGCCAGGGTGGCAGATACGCAGTATTTT. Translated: CASSDARVADTQYF.

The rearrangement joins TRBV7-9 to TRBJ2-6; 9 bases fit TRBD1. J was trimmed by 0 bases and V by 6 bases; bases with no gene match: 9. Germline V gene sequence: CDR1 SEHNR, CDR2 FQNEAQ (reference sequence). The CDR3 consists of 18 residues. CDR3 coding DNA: TGTGCCAGCAGTTTGGACAGGGGAGGCCGCTCTGGGGCCAACGTCCTGACTTTC. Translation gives CASSLDRGGRSGANVLTF.

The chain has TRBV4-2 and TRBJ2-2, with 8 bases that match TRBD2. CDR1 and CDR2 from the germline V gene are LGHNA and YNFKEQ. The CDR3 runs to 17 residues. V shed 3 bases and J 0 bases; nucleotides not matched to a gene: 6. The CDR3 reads CASSHLSGGSNTGELFF. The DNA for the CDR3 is TGTGCCAGCAGCCATTTAAGCGGGGGTTCGAACACCGGGGAGCTGTTTTTT.

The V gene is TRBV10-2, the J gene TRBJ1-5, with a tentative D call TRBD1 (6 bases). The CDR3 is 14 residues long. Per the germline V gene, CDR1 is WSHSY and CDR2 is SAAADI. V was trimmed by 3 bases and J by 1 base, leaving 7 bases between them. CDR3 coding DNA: TGCGCCAGCAGTGAAGGGGGAAGCAATCAGCCCCAGCATTTT. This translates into CASSEGGSNQPQHF.

The CDR3 reads CASSHTPGQGRNSPLHF. The CDR3 DNA follows: TGTGCCAGCAGCCATACCCCTGGACAGGGGAGGAATTCACCCCTCCACTTT. The chain employs TRBV11-1 and TRBJ1-6; 9 bases align to TRBD1. The germline V gene encodes CDR1 SGHAT and CDR2 FQDESV (reference sequence). The V and J ends lost 5 bases and 7 bases, in that order; junction bases with no gene match: 12. The CDR3 is made up of 17 amino acids.

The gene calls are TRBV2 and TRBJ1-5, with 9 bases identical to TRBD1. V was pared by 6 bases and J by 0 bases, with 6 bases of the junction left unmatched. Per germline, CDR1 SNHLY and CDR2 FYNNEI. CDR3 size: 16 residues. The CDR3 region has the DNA TGTGCCAGCAGGACGGGACAGGGAGCTAGCAATCAGCCCCAGCATTTT. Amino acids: CASRTGQGASNQPQHF.

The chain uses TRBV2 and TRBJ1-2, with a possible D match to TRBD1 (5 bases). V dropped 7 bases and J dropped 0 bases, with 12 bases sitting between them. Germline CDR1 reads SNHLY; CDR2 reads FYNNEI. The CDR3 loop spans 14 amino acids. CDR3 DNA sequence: TGTGCCAGCACGGGGGACCGCGCTAACTATGGCTACACCTTC. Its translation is CASTGDRANYGYTF.

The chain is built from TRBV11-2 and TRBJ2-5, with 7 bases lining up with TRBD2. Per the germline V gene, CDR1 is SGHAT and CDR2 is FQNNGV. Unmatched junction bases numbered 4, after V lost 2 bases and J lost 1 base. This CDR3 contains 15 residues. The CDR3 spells CASSLMAGVQETQYF. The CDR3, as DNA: TGTGCCAGCAGCTTAATGGCGGGGGTCCAAGAGACCCAGTACTTC.

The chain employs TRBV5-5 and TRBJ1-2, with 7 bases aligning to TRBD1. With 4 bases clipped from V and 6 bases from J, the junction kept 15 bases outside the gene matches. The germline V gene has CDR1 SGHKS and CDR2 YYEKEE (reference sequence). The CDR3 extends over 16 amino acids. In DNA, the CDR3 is TGTGCCAGCAGCCCTCAGGACAGGTCGGGGACGCATGGCTACACCTTC. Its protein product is CASSPQDRSGTHGYTF.

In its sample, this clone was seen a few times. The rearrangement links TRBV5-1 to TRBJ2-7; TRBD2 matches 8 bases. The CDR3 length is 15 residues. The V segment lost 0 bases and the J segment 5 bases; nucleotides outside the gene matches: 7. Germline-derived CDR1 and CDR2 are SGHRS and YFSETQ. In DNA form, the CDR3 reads TGCGCCAGCAGCTTGGGTGGGACTAGTCAAAACGAGCAGTACTTC. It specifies CASSLGGTSQNEQYF.

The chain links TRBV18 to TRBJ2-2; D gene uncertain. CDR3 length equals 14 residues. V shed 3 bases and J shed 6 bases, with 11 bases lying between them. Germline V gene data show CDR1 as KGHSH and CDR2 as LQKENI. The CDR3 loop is CASSPSRLSGELFF. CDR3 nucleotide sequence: TGTGCCAGCTCACCGAGCAGGTTGTCCGGGGAGCTGTTTTTT.